The source of this T cell receptor (beta chain) is a study of shared T cell receptors in the human thymus. The V gene end was trimmed by 5 bases and the J gene end by 6 bases; junction bases not matched to a gene: 13. The CDR3 spans 16 residues. Germline V gene data show CDR1 as SGHVS and CDR2 as FNYEAQ. Clones were sequenced by immunoSEQ multiplex PCR, and TCRdb holds only the in-frame ones, with some missing. The table lists approximately 660,000 clones, around nine tenths of them singletons, with approximately 0.011% in the top ten. This sample also appeared in a second study, on human thymus T cells. In that study: Immunologically healthy infants in Finland undergoing congenital heart defect surgery were the donors. Thymic material originated from resections removed in the course of corrective heart surgery. Unrelated individuals were reported by related research to share highly overlapping thymic repertoires.

The clonotype was recovered from a boy younger than two with a congenital heart defect. The rearrangement uses TRBV7-6 and TRBJ2-3; the match to TRBD2 covers 8 bases. The sample was thymocytes. CDR3 coding DNA: TGTGCCAGCAGCACTCCCGCAGCTGCTAGCGGGGATACGCAGTATTTT. Translating it yields CASSTPAAASGDTQYF.